This is a list of T cell receptor beta chains from one sample in a study of technical replicates of blood from a handful of donors. Libraries were prepared by immunoSEQ multiplex PCR; TCRdb keeps only in-frame clonotypes and omits some of them. The sample gives about 94,000 clones, 95% of which show up once; 0.2% to 0.25% is in the top ten. The sample comprised T cells isolated from PBMCs. All receptors derive from a human donor in good health. Both conserved end residues are part of each CDR3. The D gene is left open where the match is weak. Rows may omit the clone size; those that give it use once, few, many or a size class.

d_call | clone_size | j_call | v_call | cdr3_nt | cdr3_aa
. | . | TRBJ2-1 | TRBV7-9 | TGTGCCAGCAGCTTCAGGCTGGAGCAGTTCTTC | CASSFRLEQFF
TRBD2 | once | TRBJ2-1 | TRBV7-2 | TGTGCCAGCAGCTTAAACCCGGGAGGTTCCTACAATGAGCAGTTCTTC | CASSLNPGGSYNEQFF
. | . | TRBJ2-7 | TRBV6-5 | TGTGCCAGCAGTTTCGGGCCGGGGGACAGAACCTACGAGCAGTACTTC | CASSFGPGDRTYEQYF
. | . | TRBJ1-2 | TRBV21-1 | TGTGCCAGCAGCCCTAGCTCCGGACAGCCCGCACACTATGGCTACACCTTC | CASSPSSGQPAHYGYTF
. | . | TRBJ2-1 | TRBV7-9 | TGTGCCAGCAGTCTAGCCGACGGAACGGATGAGCAGTTCTTC | CASSLADGTDEQFF
. | . | TRBJ2-1 | TRBV6-1 | TGTGCCAGCAGTCCAAAGAGCGGAGAACCAAATGAGCAGTTCTTC | CASSPKSGEPNEQFF
. | . | TRBJ1-5 | TRBV19 | TGTGCCAGTAGTCCCATCGGGGGTCAGCCCCAGCATTTT | CASSPIGGQPQHF
. | . | TRBJ1-1 | TRBV7-2 | TGTGCCAGCAGCGTTCAGGAGAACACTGAAGCTTTCTTT | CASSVQENTEAFF
. | . | TRBJ2-3 | TRBV9 | TGTGCCAGCAGCGTAGAGGGTGGGAGCGGTTTAATCACAGATACGCAGTATTTT | CASSVEGGSGLITDTQYF
TRBD1 | . | TRBJ2-7 | TRBV19 | TGTGCCAGTAGTACGCCGGGACAGGGCCTTTACGAGCAGTACTTC | CASSTPGQGLYEQYF
TRBD1 | . | TRBJ2-7 | TRBV7-9 | TGTGCCAGCAGAACCGACAGGGGCCCCTACGAGCAGTACTTC | CASRTDRGPYEQYF
TRBD2 | . | TRBJ2-2 | TRBV4-1 | TGCGCCAGCAGCCCCTTCGGAATAGCGGGGGCTATGAACACCGGGGAGCTGTTTTTT | CASSPFGIAGAMNTGELFF
. | . | TRBJ2-2 | TRBV27 | TGTGCCAGCCGGAGGGTGGGCACCGGGGAGCTGTTTTTT | CASRRVGTGELFF
. | . | TRBJ2-3 | TRBV28 | TGTGCCAGCAGTTTCCCCCCCCAAGATACGCAGTATTTT | CASSFPPQDTQYF
. | . | TRBJ2-2 | TRBV13 | TGTGCCAGCAGCTTAGCGGGAGATGGCACCGGGGAGCTGTTTTTT | CASSLAGDGTGELFF
TRBD2 | . | TRBJ2-3 | TRBV27 | TGTGCCAGCACAGCGGGAGCCGGCGATACGCAGTATTTT | CASTAGAGDTQYF
. | . | TRBJ2-1 | TRBV6-6 | TGTGCCAGCAGTCCCCAGATCAATGAGCAGTTCTTC | CASSPQINEQFF
. | . | TRBJ1-1 | TRBV14 | TGTGCCAGCAGCCAATCCTCTGGGGGGTACACTGAAGCTTTCTTT | CASSQSSGGYTEAFF
. | . | TRBJ2-3 | TRBV5-4 | TGTGCCAGCAGCCCATCCAGCACAGATACGCAGTATTTT | CASSPSSTDTQYF
TRBD1 | . | TRBJ2-6 | TRBV5-4 | TGTGCCAGCAGCTCAGGGGACAGGGGAGGCTCTGGGGCCAACGTCCTGACTTTC | CASSSGDRGGSGANVLTF
TRBD2 | . | TRBJ2-1 | TRBV7-3 | TGTGCCAGCAGCCTCAGCGGGGATCATGAGCAGTTCTTC | CASSLSGDHEQFF
. | . | TRBJ1-5 | TRBV2 | TGTGCCAGCAGTGCTTTGAGGGAAATAAATCAGCCCCAGCATTTT | CASSALREINQPQHF
. | once | TRBJ1-4 | TRBV27 | TGTGCCAGCAGTTTATCGGGAGAGACAAAAAATGAAAAACTGTTTTTT | CASSLSGETKNEKLFF
. | . | TRBJ1-3 | TRBV11-3 | TGTGCCAGCAGCTTAAGCCTCAGGACTGGAAACACCATATATTTT | CASSLSLRTGNTIYF
TRBD1 | . | TRBJ2-7 | TRBV27 | TGTGCCAGCAGCTGGACAGGGGAATACGAGCAGTACTTC | CASSWTGEYEQYF
TRBD1 | . | TRBJ1-2 | TRBV10-3 | TGTGCCATCACCAGAGGAGGGGGCGAAAGGTACACCTTC | CAITRGGGERYTF
. | few | TRBJ2-7 | TRBV18 | TGTGCCAGCTCGGGGGGAGAATTCTACTACGAGCAGTACTTC | CASSGGEFYYEQYF
TRBD1 | . | TRBJ2-5 | TRBV5-1 | TGCGCCAGCAGGTCACAGGGGGCAGGTGGAGAGACCCAGTACTTC | CASRSQGAGGETQYF
. | . | TRBJ2-1 | TRBV6-1 | TGTGCCAGCAGGGAGAGTAGGACCTACAATGAGCAGTTCTTC | CASRESRTYNEQFF
TRBD1 | . | TRBJ1-2 | TRBV6-6 | TGTGCCAGCAGCTCAAGTCAACAGGGGTATGGCTACACCTTC | CASSSSQQGYGYTF
. | . | TRBJ2-3 | TRBV27 | TGTGCCAGCAGCGGACTGATCACAGATACGCAGTATTTT | CASSGLITDTQYF
TRBD1 | . | TRBJ2-7 | TRBV6-5 | TGTGCCAGCAGTTACCGGGACAGGGGGTACGAGCAGTACTTC | CASSYRDRGYEQYF
. | once | TRBJ2-1 | TRBV7-2 | TGTGCCAGCAGCCCCCACACAGGGATGGGTGAGCAGTTCTTC | CASSPHTGMGEQFF